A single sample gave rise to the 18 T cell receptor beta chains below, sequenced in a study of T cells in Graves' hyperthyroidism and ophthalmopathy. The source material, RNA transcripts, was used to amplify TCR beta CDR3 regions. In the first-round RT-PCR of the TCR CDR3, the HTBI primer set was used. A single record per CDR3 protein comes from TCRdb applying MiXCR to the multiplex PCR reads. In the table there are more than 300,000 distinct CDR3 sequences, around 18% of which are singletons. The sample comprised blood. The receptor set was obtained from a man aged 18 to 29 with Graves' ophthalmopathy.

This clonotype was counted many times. The CDR3 sequence: CSAPGPGGYEQYF. CDR3 sequence (DNA): TGCAGTGCCCCGGGTCCTGGGGGCTACGAGCAGTACTTC. The chain uses TRBV20-1 and TRBJ2-7; either TRBD1 or TRBD2 may fit D (5 bases each). This CDR3 is built from 13 residues. Trimming left V 6 bases short and J 3 bases short, with 15 bases between. The V gene's germline CDR1 is DFQATT and CDR2 SNEGSKA (reference sequence).

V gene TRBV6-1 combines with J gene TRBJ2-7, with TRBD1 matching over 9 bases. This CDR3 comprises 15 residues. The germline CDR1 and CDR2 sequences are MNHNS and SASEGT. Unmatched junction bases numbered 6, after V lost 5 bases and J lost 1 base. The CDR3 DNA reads TGTGCCAGCAGTCGACAGGGGGATGGATCCTACGAGCAGTACTTC. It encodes CASSRQGDGSYEQYF.

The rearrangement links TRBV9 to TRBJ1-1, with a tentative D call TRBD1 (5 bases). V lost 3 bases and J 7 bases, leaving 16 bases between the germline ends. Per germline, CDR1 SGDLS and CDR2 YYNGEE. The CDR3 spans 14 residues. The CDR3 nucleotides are TGTGCCAGCAGCGGAGCGGGGGGGGTGGGTGAAGCTTTCTTT. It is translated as CASSGAGGVGEAFF.

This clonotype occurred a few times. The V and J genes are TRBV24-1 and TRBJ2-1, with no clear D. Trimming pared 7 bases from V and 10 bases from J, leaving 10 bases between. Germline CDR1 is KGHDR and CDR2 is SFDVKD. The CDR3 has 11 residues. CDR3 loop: CATSRPSEQFF. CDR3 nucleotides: TGTGCCACCAGCCGTCCGTCGGAGCAGTTCTTC.

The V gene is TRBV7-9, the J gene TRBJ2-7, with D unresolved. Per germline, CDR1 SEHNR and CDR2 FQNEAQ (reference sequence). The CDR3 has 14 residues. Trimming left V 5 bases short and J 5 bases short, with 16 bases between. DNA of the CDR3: TGTGCCAGCAGCCCCGTTAGAGATTTCCACGAGCAGTACTTC. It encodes CASSPVRDFHEQYF.

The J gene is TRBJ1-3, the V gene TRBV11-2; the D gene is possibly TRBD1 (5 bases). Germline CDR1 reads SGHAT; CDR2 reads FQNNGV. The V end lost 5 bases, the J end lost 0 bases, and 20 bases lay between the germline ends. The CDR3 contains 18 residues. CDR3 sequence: CASSQDRGTALSGNTIYF. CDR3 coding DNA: TGTGCCAGCAGCCAAGATCGGGGGACCGCGCTCTCTGGAAACACCATATATTTT.

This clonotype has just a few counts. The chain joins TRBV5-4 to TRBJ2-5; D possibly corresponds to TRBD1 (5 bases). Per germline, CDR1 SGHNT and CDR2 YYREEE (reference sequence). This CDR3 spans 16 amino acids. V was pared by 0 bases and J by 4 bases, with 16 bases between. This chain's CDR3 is CASSLDSQGGRETQYF. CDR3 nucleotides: TGTGCCAGCAGCTTGGATTCCCAGGGTGGCCGAGAGACCCAGTACTTC.

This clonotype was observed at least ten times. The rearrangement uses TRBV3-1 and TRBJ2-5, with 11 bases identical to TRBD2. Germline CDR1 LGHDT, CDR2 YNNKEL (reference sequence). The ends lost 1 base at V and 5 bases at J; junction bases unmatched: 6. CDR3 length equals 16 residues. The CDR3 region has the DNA TGTGCCAGCAGCCAAGTAGCGGGGGGGCCGGCGGAGACCCAGTACTTC. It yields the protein CASSQVAGGPAETQYF.

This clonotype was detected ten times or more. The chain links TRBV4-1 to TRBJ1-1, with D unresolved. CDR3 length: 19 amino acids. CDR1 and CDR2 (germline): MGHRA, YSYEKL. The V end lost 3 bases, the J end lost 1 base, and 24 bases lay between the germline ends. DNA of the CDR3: TGCGCCAGCAGCCACCGTTCCGCCGTGGACGGACGGACGAACACTGAAGCTTTCTTT. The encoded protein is CASSHRSAVDGRTNTEAFF.

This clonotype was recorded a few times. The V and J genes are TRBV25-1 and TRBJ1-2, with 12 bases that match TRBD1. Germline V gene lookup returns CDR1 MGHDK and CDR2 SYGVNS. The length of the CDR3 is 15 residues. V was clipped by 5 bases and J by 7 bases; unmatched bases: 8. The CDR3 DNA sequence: TGTGCCAGCAGTCCAGCGGGACAGGGGGCGGGTGGCTACACCTTC. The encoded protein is CASSPAGQGAGGYTF.

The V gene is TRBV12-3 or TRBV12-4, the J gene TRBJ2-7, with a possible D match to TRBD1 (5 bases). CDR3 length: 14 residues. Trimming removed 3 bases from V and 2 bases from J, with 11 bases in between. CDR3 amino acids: CASSLRLGAYEQYF. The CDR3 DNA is TGTGCCAGCAGTTTGAGGTTAGGGGCCTACGAGCAGTACTTC.

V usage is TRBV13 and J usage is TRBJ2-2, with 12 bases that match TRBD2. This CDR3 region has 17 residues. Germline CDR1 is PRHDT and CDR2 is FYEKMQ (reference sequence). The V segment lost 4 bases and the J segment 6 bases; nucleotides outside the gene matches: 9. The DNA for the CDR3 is TGTGCCAGCAGCTCACAGCTAGCGGGGGGGCACGCCGGGGAGCTGTTTTTT. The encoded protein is CASSSQLAGGHAGELFF.

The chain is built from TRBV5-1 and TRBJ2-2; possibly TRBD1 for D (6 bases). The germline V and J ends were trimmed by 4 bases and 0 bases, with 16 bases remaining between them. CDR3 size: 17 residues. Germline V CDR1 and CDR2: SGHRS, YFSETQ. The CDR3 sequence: CASSTGQLNPNTGELFF. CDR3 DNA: TGCGCCAGCAGCACTGGACAGTTAAACCCGAACACCGGGGAGCTGTTTTTT. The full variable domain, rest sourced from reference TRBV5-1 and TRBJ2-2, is KAGVTQTPRYLIKTRGQQVTLSCSPISGHRSVSWYQQTPGQGLQFLFEYFSETQRNKGNFPGRFSGRQFSNSRSEMNVSTLELGDSALYLCASSTGQLNPNTGELFFGEGSRLTVL.

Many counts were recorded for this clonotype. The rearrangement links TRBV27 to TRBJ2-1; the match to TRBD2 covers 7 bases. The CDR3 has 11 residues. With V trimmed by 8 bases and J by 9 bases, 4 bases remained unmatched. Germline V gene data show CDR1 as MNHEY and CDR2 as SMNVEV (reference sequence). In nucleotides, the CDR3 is TGTGCCAGCGGCACGGGGGGTGAGCAGTTCTTC. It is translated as CASGTGGEQFF.

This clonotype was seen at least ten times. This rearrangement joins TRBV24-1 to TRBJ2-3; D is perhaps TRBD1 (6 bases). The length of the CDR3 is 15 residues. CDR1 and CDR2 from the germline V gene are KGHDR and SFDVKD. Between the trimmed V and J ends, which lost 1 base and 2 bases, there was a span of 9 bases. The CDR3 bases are TGTGCCACCAGTGATTTAACAGGGAACACAGATACGCAGTATTTT. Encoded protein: CATSDLTGNTDTQYF.

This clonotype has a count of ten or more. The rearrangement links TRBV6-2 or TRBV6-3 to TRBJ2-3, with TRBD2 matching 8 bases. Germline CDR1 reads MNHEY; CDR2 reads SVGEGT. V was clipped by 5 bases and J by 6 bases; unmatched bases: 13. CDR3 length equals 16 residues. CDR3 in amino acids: CASSLPAGAPRDTQYF. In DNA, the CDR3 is TGTGCCAGCAGTCTTCCAGCGGGGGCGCCCCGGGATACGCAGTATTTT.

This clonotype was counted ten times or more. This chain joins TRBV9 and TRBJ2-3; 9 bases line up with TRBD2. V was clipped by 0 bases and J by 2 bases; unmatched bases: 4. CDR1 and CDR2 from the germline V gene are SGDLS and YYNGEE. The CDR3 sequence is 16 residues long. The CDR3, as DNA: TGTGCCAGCAGCGTAGAGGTAGCGGGGGACACAGATACGCAGTATTTT. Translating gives CASSVEVAGDTDTQYF.

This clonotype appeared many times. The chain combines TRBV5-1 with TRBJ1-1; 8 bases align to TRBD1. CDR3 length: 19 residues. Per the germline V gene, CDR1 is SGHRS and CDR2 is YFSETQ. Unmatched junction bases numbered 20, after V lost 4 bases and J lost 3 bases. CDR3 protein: CASSRKGAGGVKVDTEAFF. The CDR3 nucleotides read TGCGCCAGCAGCCGAAAGGGGGCAGGGGGCGTTAAAGTGGACACTGAAGCTTTCTTT.